These 13 T cell receptor beta chains originate from one sample sequenced in a study of tumor T cells in aggressive B-cell lymphoma. Assay used: immunoSEQ multiplex PCR; TCRdb lists only in-frame clones, some missing. The table includes around 2,200 clones, 70% to 85% detected once. The sequencing sample was made of tumor tissue. The receptors were sampled from an adult with diffuse large B cell lymphoma.

The rearrangement uses TRBV5-1 and TRBJ2-6, with D tentatively TRBD1 (5 bases). Germline lookup yields CDR1 SGHRS and CDR2 YFSETQ. This CDR3 is built from 14 residues. Trimming took 2 bases from V and 3 from J, leaving 6 bases between them. The CDR3 loop is CASSLGVGANVLTF. The CDR3 DNA sequence: TGCGCCAGCAGCTTAGGGGTTGGGGCCAACGTCCTGACTTTC.

CDR3 amino acids: CASSVGQGYSYEQYF. The CDR3 nucleotides read TGTGCCAGCAGCGTAGGACAGGGATATTCCTACGAGCAGTACTTC. The chain employs TRBV9 and TRBJ2-7, with TRBD1 matching 7 bases. CDR1 and CDR2 from the germline V gene are SGDLS and YYNGEE. The CDR3 covers 15 residues. The J segment lost 1 base and the V segment lost 0 bases, leaving 4 bases of the junction unmatched.

V and J are TRBV14 and TRBJ2-3; tentative D call: TRBD2 (6 bases). Between the trimmed V and J ends, which lost 0 bases and 8 bases, there was a span of 9 bases. This CDR3 is 13 amino acids long. Germline lookup yields CDR1 SGHDN and CDR2 FVKESK. CDR3 amino acids: CASSQDRRGTQYF. The CDR3 DNA is TGTGCCAGCAGCCAAGATCGGAGGGGTACGCAGTATTTT.

V gene TRBV29-1 combines with J gene TRBJ2-7; 7 bases are a match to TRBD2. J lost 9 bases, V lost 3 bases, and 17 bases had no gene match. Germline loops: CDR1 SQVTM, CDR2 ANQGSEA. The CDR3 runs 15 residues. Here the CDR3 reads CSVDASGKWGGVQYF. As DNA, the CDR3 is TGCAGCGTTGACGCTAGCGGCAAGTGGGGAGGTGTGCAGTACTTC.

The genes are TRBV10-3 and TRBJ1-2; 7 bases align to TRBD1. CDR3 length: 14 residues. The ends lost 6 bases at V and 0 bases at J; junction bases unmatched: 4. The germline V gene encodes CDR1 ENHRY and CDR2 SYGVKD. CDR3 in DNA: TGTGCCATCAGGGGGACAGACTCTAACTATGGCTACACCTTC. It specifies CAIRGTDSNYGYTF.

This clone has more than one count but fewer than ten. J is TRBJ2-3 and V is TRBV10-3; D possibly corresponds to TRBD1 (5 bases). The length of the CDR3 is 13 residues. V was shortened by 7 bases and J by 8 bases, with 16 bases between the two germline ends. Germline V lookup: CDR1 ENHRY, CDR2 SYGVKD. CDR3 nucleotide sequence: TGTGCCATCACAGGGCCGCTCTTAGGTACGCAGTATTTT. Amino acid sequence: CAITGPLLGTQYF.

The chain links TRBV5-8 to TRBJ2-7, with D hard to call. Trimming pared 1 base from V and 0 bases from J, leaving 8 bases between. The length of the CDR3 is 14 residues. From germline, CDR1 is SGHTS and CDR2 YDEGEE. CDR3 in amino acids: CASSLRWSSYEQYF. The CDR3, as DNA: TGTGCCAGCAGCTTGCGCTGGAGCTCCTACGAGCAGTACTTC.

The V call is TRBV19, the J call TRBJ2-2; unclear D gene. CDR3 length: 15 residues. Germline CDR1 reads LNHDA; CDR2 reads SQIVND (reference sequence). V was trimmed by 3 bases and J by 1 base, leaving 9 bases between them. The CDR3 sequence is CASSIGEENTGELFF. CDR3 nucleotide sequence: TGTGCCAGTAGTATCGGCGAGGAGAACACCGGGGAGCTGTTTTTT.

The J gene is TRBJ2-7, the V gene TRBV10-3, with D possibly TRBD1 on 5 matching bases. V lost 0 bases and J 3 bases, leaving 9 bases between the germline ends. The germline V gene has CDR1 ENHRY and CDR2 SYGVKD. This CDR3 region has 14 residues. The CDR3 reads CAISESTDDYEQYF. The CDR3 region has the DNA TGTGCCATCAGTGAGTCGACAGATGACTACGAGCAGTACTTC.

V and J are TRBV6-5 and TRBJ1-1; no definite D call. From germline, CDR1 is MNHEY and CDR2 SVGAGI. With 5 bases removed from V and 0 bases from J, the gap between germline ends came to 10 bases. CDR3 size: 14 residues. This CDR3 reads CASSKTGVNTEAFF. In DNA, the CDR3 is TGTGCCAGCAGTAAGACTGGAGTGAACACTGAAGCTTTCTTT.

The V call is TRBV5-4, the J call TRBJ2-1, with TRBD1 matching over 7 bases. There are 15 residues in the CDR3. CDR1 is SGHNT, CDR2 YYREEE, per germline (reference sequence). J was trimmed by 8 bases and V by 4 bases; bases with no gene match: 12. The CDR3 sequence is CASSLVGGPGDEQFF. In DNA, the CDR3 is TGTGCCAGCAGCCTAGTAGGGGGCCCTGGCGATGAGCAGTTCTTC.

About this clone: Additional DNA sequences in this sample encode the identical CDR3. The gene calls are TRBV5-5 and TRBJ2-3; D not certain. Germline V gene lookup returns CDR1 SGHKS and CDR2 YYEKEE (reference sequence). Trimming took 2 bases from V and 3 from J, leaving 10 bases between them. The CDR3 has 14 residues. DNA of the CDR3: TGTGCCAGCAGCTTAAGCGTTGGTACAGATACGCAGTATTTT. It encodes CASSLSVGTDTQYF.

This chain uses TRBV5-6 with TRBJ1-1, with D unresolved. The CDR3 contains 15 residues. Trimming left V 2 bases short and J 4 bases short, with 15 bases between. The germline V gene has CDR1 SGHDT and CDR2 YYEEEE. The CDR3 DNA is TGTGCCAGCAGCTTTCGCACAAGCGTTGGCACTGAAGCTTTCTTT. Its translation: CASSFRTSVGTEAFF. Complete variable domain (other parts from reference TRBV5-6 and TRBJ1-1): DAGVTQSPTHLIKTRGQQVTLRCSPKSGHDTVSWYQQALGQGPQFIFQYYEEEERQRGNFPDRFSGHQFPNYSSELNVNALLLGDSALYLCASSFRTSVGTEAFFGQGTRLTVV.